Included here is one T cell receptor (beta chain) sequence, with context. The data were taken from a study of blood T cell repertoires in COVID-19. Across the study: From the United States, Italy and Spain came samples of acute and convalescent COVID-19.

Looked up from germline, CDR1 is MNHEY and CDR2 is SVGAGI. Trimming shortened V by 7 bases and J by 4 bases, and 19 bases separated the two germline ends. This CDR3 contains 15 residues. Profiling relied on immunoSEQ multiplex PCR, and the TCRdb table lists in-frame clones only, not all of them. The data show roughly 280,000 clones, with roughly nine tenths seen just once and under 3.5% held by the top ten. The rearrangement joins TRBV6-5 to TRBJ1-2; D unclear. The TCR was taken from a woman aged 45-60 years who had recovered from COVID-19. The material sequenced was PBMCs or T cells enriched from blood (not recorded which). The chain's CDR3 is CASTLVSHRGYGYTF. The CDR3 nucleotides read TGTGCCAGCACCCTAGTTTCTCATCGGGGCTATGGCTACACCTTC.